This T cell receptor beta chain was identified in a study of blood T cell repertoires in COVID-19. Authors' data handling: Amplification of reference gene primers was used by the study to estimate nucleated cell counts. TCRdb's copy holds only in-frame clones and misses some; the assay was immunoSEQ multiplex PCR. For V, J and clone size, that table is used; D and trimming come from the DNA. The profile shows more than 200,000 clones, 84% of them singletons. CDR1 SGHTA and CDR2 FQGNSA come from the germline V gene. V was cut by 1 base and J by 6 bases, with 16 bases left in between. The CDR3 has 15 amino acids.

The chain carries TRBV7-2 and TRBJ2-7; D perhaps matches TRBD1 (5 bases). The receptor was isolated from a man in his sixties with acute or convalescent COVID-19. Sequencing was carried out using peripheral blood. CDR3 sequence (DNA): TGTGCCAGCAGCTTAGATGGCACGCTAAGGGGCGAGCAGTACTTC. Its protein product is CASSLDGTLRGEQYF. Drawing the rest from reference TRBV7-2 and TRBJ2-7, the complete variable domain is GAGVSQSPSNKVTEKGKDVELRCDPISGHTALYWYRQSLGQGLEFLIYFQGNSAPDKSGLPSDRFSAERTGGSVSTLTIQRTQQEDSAVYLCASSLDGTLRGEQYFGPGTRLTVT.